Included here is one TCR beta chain sequence, with context. This sample was included in a study of blood T cell repertoires in COVID-19. Looking at the study overall: Sources were T cells, B-cell-depleted T cells, or PBMCs; the material itself was cDNA or gDNA.

V was cut by 2 bases and J by 1 base, with 14 bases left in between. CDR3 length: 16 residues. Per germline, CDR1 MNHNS and CDR2 SASEGT. Here immunoSEQ multiplex PCR was the method, and the copy in TCRdb shows in-frame clones only, minus some. The table records 150,000 or so clones, less than 90% of them present only once. Sequencing was carried out using peripheral blood. This sequence originates from a man aged 18-30 years with active or convalescent COVID-19. The chain employs TRBV6-1 and TRBJ1-2, with D unclear. CDR3 DNA: TGTGCCAGCAGTGAATTTGGAGGGAGGAGTAACTATGGCTACACCTTC. Translation gives CASSEFGGRSNYGYTF.